This T cell receptor beta chain was documented in a study of spatial heterogeneity in lung cancer. Study-level findings and limits: Ubiquitous expanded tumor TCRs showed up in blood more at resection than follow-up.

As for time point: sample taken at primary tumor resection. Unsorted samples of tumor, nontumor lung or frozen PBMC had their whole RNA sequenced. Notes on this clonotype: Its antigen is unknown.

This CDR3 is 15 amino acids long. Germline V gives CDR1 MDHEN, CDR2 SYDVKM. V lost 4 bases and J lost 5; bases outside the gene matches: 8. Every TCR cDNA molecule bore its own unique molecular identifier. MiXCR, run by TCRdb on the 5' RACE reads, gives a single entry per CDR3 protein. The sample includes some 15,000 distinct CDR3 sequences, around 10% seen only once; the top ten take 25% to 35%. Sequencing used PBMCs, obtained at surgery. This TCR was sampled from a male donor with early-stage non-small cell lung cancer. The chain combines TRBV28 with TRBJ2-3, with 8 bases matching TRBD2. CDR3 nucleotides: TGTGCCAGCAGTTCCGGGACTAGAGGGGGAGATACGCAGTATTTT. This encodes CASSSGTRGGDTQYF.